This T cell receptor beta chain came from a study of shared T cell receptors in the human thymus. The table came from immunoSEQ multiplex PCR; TCRdb's copy has only in-frame clones and leaves some out. The sample includes 540,000 or so clones, 70% to 80% of them seen just once. These same data were also listed under a study on human thymus T cells.

This TCR was recovered from a boy in the first two years of life with a congenital heart defect. Sequencing input: thymocytes.

CDR3 amino acids: CASRFPGGQETQYF. The CDR3 DNA is TGCGCCAGCAGATTCCCAGGGGGACAAGAGACCCAGTACTTC. The rearrangement uses TRBV5-1 and TRBJ2-5; TRBD1 matches at 7 bases. The V and J ends lost 5 bases and 2 bases, in that order; junction bases with no gene match: 6. Germline-derived CDR1 and CDR2 are SGHRS and YFSETQ. The CDR3 runs to 14 residues.